The present T cell receptor beta chain was sequenced within a study of spatial heterogeneity in lung cancer. TCRdb re-derived calls from the 5' RACE reads in MiXCR, one entry per CDR3 protein. The table includes roughly 79,000 distinct CDR3 sequences, roughly 13% detected once. The CDR3 spans 13 residues. Germline V gene lookup returns CDR1 SGHAT and CDR2 FQNNGV. V lost 5 bases to trimming and J lost 7 bases; unmatched junction nucleotides: 7. The time point denotes: sample taken at primary tumor resection. TCRs were sequenced from unsorted whole RNA of tumor, nontumor lung or PBMC. The sample was PBMCs, taken at surgery. The chain has TRBV11-2 and TRBJ1-1, with 7 nucleotides matching TRBD1. The clonotype comes from a male donor with early-stage non-small cell lung cancer. The CDR3 DNA follows: TGTGCCAGCAGCACGACAGGGAAACTTGAAGCTTTCTTT. It translates to CASSTTGKLEAFF.